This T cell receptor (beta chain) stems from a study of blood T cell repertoires in COVID-19. Background on the study: The cDNA or gDNA used as material had been derived from T cells, B-cell-depleted T cells, or PBMCs.

The CDR3 spans 15 residues. With V trimmed by 4 bases and J by 7 bases, 7 bases remained unmatched. The germline V gene encodes CDR1 SNHLY and CDR2 FYNNEI. TCRdb's copy holds only in-frame clones and misses some; the assay was immunoSEQ multiplex PCR. The data show about 47,000 clones, around four fifths seen once. The rearrangement joins TRBV2 to TRBJ1-6; the match to TRBD1 covers 7 bases. The sequence derives from a human donor with acute or convalescent COVID-19. The donor label of this sample is uncertain. The sequenced material came from peripheral blood. CDR3 protein: CASSVQGVSNSPLHF. CDR3 DNA sequence: TGTGCCAGCAGTGTCCAGGGGGTGTCAAATTCACCCCTCCACTTT.